This T cell receptor (beta chain) was identified during a study of cytomegalovirus exposure and HLA in healthy donors. Overall study context: Previous work identified 90 million to 130 million unique TCR beta sequences from 200 million or so T cells. From donors who were HLA-typed, an early data release held 80 million to 85 million unique TCRs.

The CDR3 is 12 amino acids. The V gene's germline CDR1 is MNHEY and CDR2 SMNVEV (reference sequence). Trimming cost V 4 bases and J 9 bases, with 7 bases left between them. Study-wide findings and caveats: The number of N-insertions in an Asian-associated ancestry cluster was reportedly below the roughly 620-donor mean in a later analysis. A missense DCLRE1C variant was associated with V- and J-gene trimming of TCR beta chains in a later analysis, and an independent cohort replicated the association.

The PCR had 60 Vbeta and 13 Jbeta primers. Clones were read by immunoSEQ multiplex PCR, and TCRdb kept only the in-frame ones, dropping some. This sample has 150,000 to 170,000 clones, with roughly 80% found just once. Comment on this clone: Its antigen is unknown.

V usage is TRBV27 and J usage is TRBJ1-6; D remains ambiguous. The specimen was PBMCs. The receptor was isolated from a woman in her thirties or forties in good health and CMV-seronegative. CDR3 amino acids: CASSSRISPLHF. For the CDR3, the DNA is TGTGCCAGCAGTTCCCGTATTTCACCCCTCCACTTT.